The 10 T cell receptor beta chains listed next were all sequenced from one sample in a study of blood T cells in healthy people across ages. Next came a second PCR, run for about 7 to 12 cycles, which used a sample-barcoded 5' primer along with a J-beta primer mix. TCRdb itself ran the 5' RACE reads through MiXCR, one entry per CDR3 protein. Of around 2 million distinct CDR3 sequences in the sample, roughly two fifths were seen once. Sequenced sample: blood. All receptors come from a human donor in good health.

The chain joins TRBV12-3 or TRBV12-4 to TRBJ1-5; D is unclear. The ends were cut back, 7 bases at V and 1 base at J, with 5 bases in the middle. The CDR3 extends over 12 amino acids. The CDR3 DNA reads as TGTGCCAGCACCGAGAGCAATCAGCCCCAGCATTTT. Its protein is CASTESNQPQHF.

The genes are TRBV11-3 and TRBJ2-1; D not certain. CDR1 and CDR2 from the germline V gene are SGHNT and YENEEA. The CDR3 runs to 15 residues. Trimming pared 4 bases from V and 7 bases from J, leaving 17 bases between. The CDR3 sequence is CASSYPAGVRNEQFF. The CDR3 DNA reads TGTGCCAGCAGCTATCCGGCCGGTGTGCGGAATGAGCAGTTCTTC.

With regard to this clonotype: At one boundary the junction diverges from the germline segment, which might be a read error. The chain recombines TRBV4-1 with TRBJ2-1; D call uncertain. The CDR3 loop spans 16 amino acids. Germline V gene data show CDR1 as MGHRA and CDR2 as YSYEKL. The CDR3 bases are TGCGCCAACAGCCAAGATGTCCGTGTTACGTACAATGAGCAGTTCTTC. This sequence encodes CANSQDVRVTYNEQFF.

CDR3 region: CASRPAPGQGTAYGYTF. The CDR3 coding sequence is TGTGCCAGCAGACCCGCGCCGGGACAGGGGACCGCATATGGCTACACCTTC. The chain uses TRBV27 and TRBJ1-2, with 10 bases aligning to TRBD1. J was trimmed by 5 bases and V by 6 bases; bases with no gene match: 15. The CDR3 covers 17 residues. Germline CDR1 and CDR2: MNHEY and SMNVEV (reference sequence).

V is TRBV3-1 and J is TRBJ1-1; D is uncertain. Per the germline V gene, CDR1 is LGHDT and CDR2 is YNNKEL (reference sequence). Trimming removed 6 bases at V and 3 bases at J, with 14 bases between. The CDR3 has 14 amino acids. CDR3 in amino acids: CASSFGRADTEAFF. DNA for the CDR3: TGTGCCAGCAGTTTCGGACGTGCGGACACTGAAGCTTTCTTT.

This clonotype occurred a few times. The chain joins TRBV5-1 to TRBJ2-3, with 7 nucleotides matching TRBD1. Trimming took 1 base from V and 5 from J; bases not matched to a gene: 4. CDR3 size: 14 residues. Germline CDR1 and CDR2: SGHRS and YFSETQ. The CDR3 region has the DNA TGCGCCAGCAGCTTGACAGGGGAGCAAGATACGCAGTATTTT. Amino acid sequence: CASSLTGEQDTQYF.

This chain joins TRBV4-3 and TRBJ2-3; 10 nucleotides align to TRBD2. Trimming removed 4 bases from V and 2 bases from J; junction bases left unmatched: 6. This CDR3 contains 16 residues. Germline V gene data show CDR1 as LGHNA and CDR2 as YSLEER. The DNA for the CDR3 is TGCGCCAGCAGCCGAAGGACTAGCGGATTCACAGATACGCAGTATTTT. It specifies CASSRRTSGFTDTQYF.

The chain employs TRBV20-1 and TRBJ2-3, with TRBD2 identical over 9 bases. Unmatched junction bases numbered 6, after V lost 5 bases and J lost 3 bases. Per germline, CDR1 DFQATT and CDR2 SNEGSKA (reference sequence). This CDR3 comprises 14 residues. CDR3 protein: CSALAGVKTDTQYF. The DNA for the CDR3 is TGCAGTGCTTTAGCGGGAGTAAAGACAGATACGCAGTATTTT.

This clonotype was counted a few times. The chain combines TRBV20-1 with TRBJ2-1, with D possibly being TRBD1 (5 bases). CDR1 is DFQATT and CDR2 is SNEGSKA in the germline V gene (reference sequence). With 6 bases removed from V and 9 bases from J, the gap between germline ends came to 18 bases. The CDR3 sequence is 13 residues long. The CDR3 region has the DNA TGCAGTGCCAGCAGGGAAATCCCCACTGAGCAGTTCTTC. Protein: CSASREIPTEQFF.

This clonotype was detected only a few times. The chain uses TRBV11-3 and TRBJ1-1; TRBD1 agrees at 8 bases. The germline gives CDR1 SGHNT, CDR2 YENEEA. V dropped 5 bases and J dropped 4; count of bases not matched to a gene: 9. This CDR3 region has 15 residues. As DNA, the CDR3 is TGTGCCAGCAGCCCTCCGACAGGGACAGGCACTGAAGCTTTCTTT. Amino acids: CASSPPTGTGTEAFF.